The 27 T cell receptor beta chains presented below share a single source sample, sequenced in a study of shared clonotypes between healthy human individuals. Libraries were prepared by immunoSEQ multiplex PCR; TCRdb keeps only in-frame clonotypes and omits some of them. Of over a million clones listed, more than 60% are singletons. Sequencing was done on a sample of memory CD4+ T cells sorted from blood. The subset here: CD45RA-negative fraction. The receptor source for this set is a man younger than 35 in good health.

This sequence joins TRBV9 and TRBJ2-5; D call uncertain. The germline CDR1 and CDR2 sequences are SGDLS and YYNGEE. There are 14 residues in the CDR3. Trimming took off 0 bases at V and 2 bases at J, with 8 bases between the two ends. CDR3 sequence: CASSVGASQETQYF. CDR3 nucleotides: TGTGCCAGCAGCGTAGGGGCAAGTCAAGAGACCCAGTACTTC.

The J gene is TRBJ1-1, the V gene TRBV11-3, with D tentatively TRBD1 (5 bases). CDR3 length: 15 residues. Looked up from germline, CDR1 is SGHNT and CDR2 is YENEEA. V lost 0 bases to trimming and J lost 3 bases, with 11 bases between them. CDR3 bases: TGTGCCAGCAGCTTAGATTCCGGCAGGGACACTGAAGCTTTCTTT. It specifies CASSLDSGRDTEAFF.

The chain uses TRBV7-2 and TRBJ2-7, with D tentatively TRBD2 (6 bases). Germline V CDR1 and CDR2: SGHTA, FQGNSA. V shed 1 base and J shed 5 bases, with 9 bases lying between them. The CDR3 extends over 13 amino acids. CDR3 bases: TGTGCCAGCAGCTTAGGACTAGTAGACGAGCAGTACTTC. It yields the protein CASSLGLVDEQYF.

V and J are TRBV5-4 and TRBJ2-7, with unresolved D. In germline, CDR1 is SGHNT, CDR2 YYREEE (reference sequence). V gave up 4 bases and J gave up 6 bases, with 17 bases separating them. CDR3 length equals 14 residues. The CDR3, as DNA: TGTGCCAGCAGCCCGCCGCCGCCCTCCGTCGAGCAGTACTTC. This codes for CASSPPPPSVEQYF.

The chain has TRBV4-1 and TRBJ2-7, with 9 bases identical to TRBD2. V shed 4 bases, J shed 3 bases, and the junction held 7 bases outside the gene matches. CDR3 length: 15 amino acids. The germline CDR1 and CDR2 sequences are MGHRA and YSYEKL. The CDR3 region has the DNA TGCGCCAGCAGCCCGACTAGCGGCCAAAACTACGAGCAGTACTTC. Translating gives CASSPTSGQNYEQYF.

The genes are TRBV27 and TRBJ1-3; 7 nucleotides match TRBD1. This CDR3 is built from 14 residues. Germline trimming cut 6 bases from V and 3 bases from J; bases unmatched to any gene: 5. Germline CDR1 reads MNHEY; CDR2 reads SMNVEV (reference sequence). This CDR3 is CASSSTGSGNTIYF. CDR3 nucleotides: TGTGCCAGCAGCTCGACAGGGAGTGGAAACACCATATATTTT.

The V gene is TRBV7-9, the J gene TRBJ2-1; tentatively, D is TRBD1 (6 bases). This CDR3 has 13 amino acids. The V gene lost 5 bases and the J gene lost 7 bases, with 12 bases spanning the gap. CDR1 is SEHNR and CDR2 is FQNEAQ in the germline V gene (reference sequence). This chain's CDR3 is CASSLDRINEQFF. As DNA, the CDR3 is TGTGCCAGCAGCCTTGACAGGATAAATGAGCAGTTCTTC.

V is TRBV6-1 and J is TRBJ1-1, with TRBD1 matching over 10 bases. Germline V gene sequence: CDR1 MNHNS, CDR2 SASEGT. The J segment lost 4 bases and the V segment lost 6 bases, leaving 5 bases of the junction unmatched. There are 14 residues in the CDR3. CDR3 bases: TGTGCCAGCAGCGCGACAGGGGGCCTCACTGAAGCTTTCTTT. It translates to CASSATGGLTEAFF.

The CDR3 DNA reads TGTGCCGGACGGGTGGGTAAAGCGTTTGATACGCAGTATTTT. Its protein product is CAGRVGKAFDTQYF. The rearrangement joins TRBV2 to TRBJ2-3; no clear D. The V gene's germline CDR1 is SNHLY and CDR2 FYNNEI. CDR3 length: 14 amino acids. V lost 11 bases, J lost 6 bases, and 21 bases lay in between.

The gene calls are TRBV27 and TRBJ1-6; D may be TRBD1 (5 bases). The CDR3 is 16 residues long. The germline CDR1 and CDR2 sequences are MNHEY and SMNVEV (reference sequence). Between the trimmed V and J ends, which lost 2 bases and 2 bases, there was a span of 10 bases. CDR3 in DNA: TGTGCCAGCAGTTTACAGGGAATGCCCTATAATTCACCCCTCCACTTT. Translation: CASSLQGMPYNSPLHF.

This chain joins TRBV28 and TRBJ2-7, with D perhaps matching TRBD1 or TRBD2 (5 bases each). The length of the CDR3 is 14 residues. The V gene lost 8 bases and the J gene lost 2 bases, with 16 bases spanning the gap. The germline V gene has CDR1 MDHEN and CDR2 SYDVKM. DNA for the CDR3: TGTGCCAGCCTAACATGGGGGTTCCCCTACGAGCAGTACTTC. This gives the protein CASLTWGFPYEQYF.

In its sample, this clone was seen a few times. V usage is TRBV9 and J usage is TRBJ1-6, with TRBD1 identical over 7 bases. From germline, CDR1 is SGDLS and CDR2 YYNGEE. The CDR3 sequence is 13 residues long. Trimming at V came to 7 bases and at J to 7 bases, leaving 5 bases not matched to a gene. CDR3 sequence reads: CASGDRENSPLHF. As DNA, the CDR3 is TGTGCCAGCGGAGACAGGGAGAATTCACCCCTCCACTTT.

Note on this clone: Other DNA sequences in this sample translate to the same CDR3. This chain uses TRBV5-1 with TRBJ1-5; 9 bases fit TRBD1. CDR3 size: 15 residues. Germline CDR1 reads SGHRS; CDR2 reads YFSETQ. V was clipped by 0 bases and J by 5 bases; unmatched bases: 3. This chain's CDR3 is CASSLEGQGHQPQHF. The CDR3 coding sequence is TGCGCCAGCAGCTTGGAGGGACAGGGACATCAGCCCCAGCATTTT. The whole variable domain, remainder taken from reference TRBV5-1 and TRBJ1-5, is KAGVTQTPRYLIKTRGQQVTLSCSPISGHRSVSWYQQTPGQGLQFLFEYFSETQRNKGNFPGRFSGRQFSNSRSEMNVSTLELGDSALYLCASSLEGQGHQPQHFGDGTRLSIL.

The V call is TRBV9, the J call TRBJ2-5; weak D call: TRBD1 (5 bases). The CDR3 is made up of 15 amino acids. V lost 0 bases, J lost 3 bases, and 12 bases lay in between. Germline lookup yields CDR1 SGDLS and CDR2 YYNGEE. The CDR3 DNA sequence: TGTGCCAGCAGCGTAGGACACAGGCTAGAAGAGACCCAGTACTTC. Protein product: CASSVGHRLEETQYF.

This chain connects TRBV5-6 to TRBJ1-4; D perhaps matches TRBD1 (5 bases). V dropped 0 bases and J dropped 3 bases, with 12 bases sitting between them. Germline V gene data show CDR1 as SGHDT and CDR2 as YYEEEE. The CDR3 extends over 16 amino acids. The DNA for the CDR3 is TGTGCCAGCAGCTTGGTACCGGGACCATCTAATGAAAAACTGTTTTTT. It specifies CASSLVPGPSNEKLFF. The full variable domain, in which reference TRBV5-6 and TRBJ1-4 provide the parts outside the CDR3, is DAGVTQSPTHLIKTRGQQVTLRCSPKSGHDTVSWYQQALGQGPQFIFQYYEEEERQRGNFPDRFSGHQFPNYSSELNVNALLLGDSALYLCASSLVPGPSNEKLFFGSGTQLSVL.

This clone was found a few times. This chain connects TRBV15 to TRBJ2-1; 8 bases line up with TRBD2. CDR1 and CDR2 (germline): LNHNV, YYDKDF (reference sequence). Unmatched junction bases numbered 11, after V lost 3 bases and J lost 10 bases. This CDR3 is built from 15 residues. CDR3 in DNA: TGTGCCACCAGCAGGCTAACGGGAGGGCCGGCAGAGCAGTTCTTC. It yields the protein CATSRLTGGPAEQFF.

Regarding this clone: This CDR3 is also generated by other DNA sequences in the sample. V and J are TRBV2 and TRBJ1-5; TRBD1 is a possible D gene (6 bases). V gave up 3 bases and J gave up 2 bases, with 11 bases separating them. This CDR3 is built from 15 residues. The germline V gene encodes CDR1 SNHLY and CDR2 FYNNEI. In nucleotides, the CDR3 is TGTGCCAGCAGTGAGGCAGGGGCAGGCAATCAGCCCCAGCATTTT. Translated: CASSEAGAGNQPQHF.

V gene TRBV18 combines with J gene TRBJ1-6; the D is unclear. The V end was cut by 3 bases, the J end by 0 bases, with 9 bases between. The CDR3 is 16 residues long. Per the germline V gene, CDR1 is KGHSH and CDR2 is LQKENI. The CDR3 DNA sequence: TGTGCCAGCTCACCTCCCACCCACTCCTATAATTCACCCCTCCACTTT. This sequence encodes CASSPPTHSYNSPLHF.

The V and J genes are TRBV30 and TRBJ2-1; 12 bases match TRBD2. V gave up 4 bases and J gave up 8 bases; unmatched junction bases: 6. CDR1 is GTSNPN and CDR2 is SVGIG in the germline V gene (reference sequence). The CDR3 extends over 14 amino acids. Here the CDR3 DNA reads TGTGCCTGGACTAGCGGGAGGGCCCTCGATGAGCAGTTCTTC. It encodes CAWTSGRALDEQFF. Looking up the rest from reference TRBV30 and TRBJ2-1 gives the full variable domain: SQTIHQWPATLVQPVGSPLSLECTVEGTSNPNLYWYRQAAGRGLQLLFYSVGIGQISSEVPQNLSASRPQDRQFILSSKKLLLSDSGFYLCAWTSGRALDEQFFGPGTRLTVL.

The chain has TRBV7-8 and TRBJ1-1; 10 bases agree with TRBD1. J lost 4 bases, V lost 9 bases, and 11 bases had no gene match. The germline V gene has CDR1 SGHVS and CDR2 FQNEAQ. There are 15 residues in the CDR3. CDR3 loop: CASTRTGGYVTEAFF. For the CDR3, the DNA is TGTGCCAGTACAAGGACAGGGGGTTATGTCACTGAAGCTTTCTTT.

This chain links TRBV5-1 with TRBJ2-7; TRBD2 matches 10 bases. V shed 2 bases, J shed 3 bases, and the junction held 5 bases outside the gene matches. The germline CDR1 and CDR2 sequences are SGHRS and YFSETQ. This CDR3 region has 15 residues. CDR3 amino acids: CASSLWTSGGYEQYF. Written as DNA, the CDR3 is TGCGCCAGCAGCTTATGGACTAGCGGAGGCTACGAGCAGTACTTC.

The gene calls are TRBV14 and TRBJ1-1; D is ambiguous. The germline V gene has CDR1 SGHDN and CDR2 FVKESK. This CDR3 is built from 15 residues. V lost 3 bases and J lost 1, with 12 bases in between. The CDR3 loop reads CASSQSQRGNTEAFF. In DNA, the CDR3 is TGTGCCAGCAGCCAGTCCCAACGAGGGAACACTGAAGCTTTCTTT.

The chain carries TRBV2 and TRBJ2-5, with D hard to call. This CDR3 contains 12 residues. The V end was cut by 1 base, the J end by 5 bases, with 5 bases between. Germline CDR1 and CDR2: SNHLY and FYNNEI. For the CDR3, the DNA is TGTGCCAGCAGTGAAGGGTCGGAGACCCAGTACTTC. Translated: CASSEGSETQYF.

The V call is TRBV5-1, the J call TRBJ2-7; tentatively, D is TRBD2 (5 bases). V lost 3 bases and J 0 bases, leaving 13 bases between the germline ends. This CDR3 region has 15 residues. The germline V gene encodes CDR1 SGHRS and CDR2 YFSETQ. For the CDR3, the DNA is TGCGCCAGCAGCTCAAAGGACTCGAGCTCCTACGAGCAGTACTTC. It codes for CASSSKDSSSYEQYF. The full variable domain, with the rest looked up from reference TRBV5-1 and TRBJ2-7, is KAGVTQTPRYLIKTRGQQVTLSCSPISGHRSVSWYQQTPGQGLQFLFEYFSETQRNKGNFPGRFSGRQFSNSRSEMNVSTLELGDSALYLCASSSKDSSSYEQYFGPGTRLTVT.

This clone was found once. This chain links TRBV4-1 with TRBJ1-1, with D perhaps TRBD1 (5 bases). V lost 3 bases to trimming and J lost 3 bases, with 17 bases between them. The V gene's germline CDR1 is MGHRA and CDR2 YSYEKL. There are 16 residues in the CDR3. CDR3 nucleotide sequence: TGCGCCAGCAGCCAGCAGATGGTAGGGGCGCACACTGAAGCTTTCTTT. It specifies CASSQQMVGAHTEAFF.

The chain employs TRBV6-1 and TRBJ1-1; D remains unclear. There are 15 residues in the CDR3. Trimming removed 4 bases from V and 1 base from J, with 13 bases in between. The V gene's germline CDR1 is MNHNS and CDR2 SASEGT. DNA for the CDR3: TGTGCCAGCAGTGTTCTCTTTTCCGCGAACACTGAAGCTTTCTTT. Protein product: CASSVLFSANTEAFF.

This clone appeared a few times. V usage is TRBV5-5 and J usage is TRBJ2-5; D is unresolved. Between the trimmed V and J ends, which lost 4 bases and 5 bases, there was a span of 12 bases. The CDR3 loop spans 13 amino acids. Germline V lookup: CDR1 SGHKS, CDR2 YYEKEE (reference sequence). In DNA, the CDR3 is TGTGCCAGCAGCCGGACCCCCGCCGAGACCCAGTACTTC. This encodes CASSRTPAETQYF.